The following is a T cell receptor (beta chain) sequence with its context. Looked up from germline, CDR1 is LGHDT and CDR2 is YNNKEL (reference sequence). The V end lost 0 bases, the J end lost 6 bases, and 6 bases lay between the germline ends. The CDR3 totals 14 residues. The data originate from a study of blood T cell repertoires in COVID-19. Study information: Researchers got acute and convalescent COVID-19 samples from the United States, Italy and Spain. From T cells, B-cell-depleted T cells, or PBMCs came the material, which was cDNA or gDNA.

Under the authors' procedure: Nucleated cell number was recorded as an estimate derived from reference gene primer amplification. Assay: immunoSEQ multiplex PCR; the TCRdb copy retains only in-frame clones and omits some. V and J calls and clone size are copied from that table; D and trimming were computed from the DNA. The table records approximately 200,000 clones, about four fifths of them present only once. This chain connects TRBV3-1 (or the pseudogene TRBV3-2) to TRBJ1-6; perhaps TRBD1 as D (6 bases). Sequencing used peripheral blood. The clonotype comes from a woman aged 55 to 70 with acute or convalescent COVID-19. CDR3 amino acids: CASSQDRGNSPLHF. CDR3 coding DNA: TGTGCCAGCAGCCAAGACAGGGGTAATTCACCCCTCCACTTT.